These 22 T cell receptor beta chains came from one sample sequenced in a study of cytomegalovirus exposure and HLA in healthy donors. 13 Jbeta primers and 60 Vbeta primers were used for the PCR. The protocol was immunoSEQ multiplex PCR, while the TCRdb copy is restricted to in-frame clones and leaves out a portion. Of roughly 100,000 clones listed, around 77% are singletons. Sequencing was carried out using PBMCs. The receptors stem from a man in his fifties in good health and CMV-seropositive.

This clone was observed a handful of times. The V and J genes are TRBV28 and TRBJ2-5; 7 nucleotides agree with TRBD1. The J segment lost 3 bases and the V segment lost 7 bases, leaving 2 bases of the junction unmatched. The CDR3 is 12 residues long. Per germline, CDR1 MDHEN and CDR2 SYDVKM. The chain's CDR3 is CASTGQKETQYF. In DNA form, the CDR3 reads TGTGCCAGCACGGGACAGAAAGAGACCCAGTACTTC. The whole variable domain, filled in from reference TRBV28 and TRBJ2-5, reads DVKVTQSSRYLVKRTGEKVFLECVQDMDHENMFWYRQDPGLGLRLIYFSYDVKMKEKGDIPEGYSVSREKKERFSLILESASTNQTSMYLCASTGQKETQYFGPGTRLLVL.

The chain is built from TRBV18 and TRBJ2-1; D perhaps matches TRBD1 (6 bases). Per germline, CDR1 KGHSH and CDR2 LQKENI. This CDR3 spans 18 amino acids. The V end lost 0 bases, the J end lost 0 bases, and 15 bases lay between the germline ends. CDR3 DNA sequence: TGTGCCAGCTCACCACCAAGCGGTAAGACAGGCTCCTACAATGAGCAGTTCTTC. Translating it yields CASSPPSGKTGSYNEQFF.

V is TRBV7-9 and J is TRBJ2-2; 7 bases agree with TRBD2. CDR3 length equals 16 residues. Germline V gene data show CDR1 as SEHNR and CDR2 as FQNEAQ (reference sequence). Trimming cost V 2 bases and J 1 base; bases outside gene matches: 4. The CDR3 spells CASSLTAGVNTGELFF. The CDR3 coding sequence is TGTGCCAGCAGCTTAACCGCGGGAGTGAACACCGGGGAGCTGTTTTTT. Full variable domain (rest looked up from reference TRBV7-9 and TRBJ2-2): DTGVSQNPRHKITKRGQNVTFRCDPISEHNRLYWYRQTLGQGPEFLTYFQNEAQLEKSRLLSDRFSAERPKGSFSTLEIQRTEQGDSAMYLCASSLTAGVNTGELFFGEGSRLTVL.

This clone was found once. The J gene is TRBJ2-5, the V gene TRBV7-9; 12 bases agree with TRBD1. Germline-derived CDR1 and CDR2 are SEHNR and FQNEAQ (reference sequence). This CDR3 is 16 amino acids long. Losses at the gene ends were 2 bases for V and 5 bases for J; bases not matched to a gene: 6. CDR3 residues: CASSLSGTGGGETQYF. In DNA form, the CDR3 reads TGTGCCAGCAGCTTATCCGGGACAGGGGGCGGGGAGACCCAGTACTTC.

The rearrangement joins TRBV6-1 to TRBJ2-5, with 11 nucleotides matching TRBD2. Gene TRBJ2-7 matches the end of the DNA better, so the J call may be wrong. This CDR3 region has 15 residues. CDR1 is MNHNS and CDR2 is SASEGT in the germline V gene. The CDR3 here is CASSEPTSGNYEQYF. The DNA for the CDR3 is TGTGCCAGCAGTGAACCGACTAGCGGGAACTACGAGCAGTACTTC.

This chain connects TRBV19 to TRBJ1-2; 8 nucleotides line up with TRBD1. Germline-derived CDR1 and CDR2 are LNHDA and SQIVND (reference sequence). The CDR3 runs to 15 residues. Losses at the gene ends were 5 bases for V and 6 bases for J; bases not matched to a gene: 11. CDR3 loop: CASSPRDRTLNGYTF. The CDR3 DNA reads TGTGCCAGTAGTCCACGGGACAGGACCTTGAATGGCTACACCTTC.

The CDR3 spells CASSLSAFREQYF. CDR3 nucleotides: TGTGCCAGCAGCTTAAGCGCGTTTCGGGAGCAGTACTTC. The chain recombines TRBV7-8 with TRBJ2-5; tentative D call: TRBD2 (6 bases). The germline V and J ends were trimmed by 2 bases and 11 bases, with 15 bases remaining between them. This CDR3 contains 13 residues. The germline V gene has CDR1 SGHVS and CDR2 FQNEAQ.

This sequence joins TRBV18 and TRBJ2-7, with D unresolved. CDR1 and CDR2 (germline): KGHSH, LQKENI. Trimming cost V 6 bases and J 5 bases, with 8 bases left between them. The CDR3 runs to 11 residues. CDR3 region: CASSLENEQYF. Written as DNA, the CDR3 is TGTGCCAGCTCCCTGGAGAACGAGCAGTACTTC.

This rearrangement joins TRBV29-1 to TRBJ2-5, with a weak D call TRBD1 (7 bases). With 7 bases removed from V and 5 bases from J, the gap between germline ends came to 14 bases. The CDR3 length is 12 residues. Per the germline V gene, CDR1 is SQVTM and CDR2 is ANQGSEA. CDR3: CSADAGGETQYF. Here the CDR3 DNA reads TGCAGCGCAGACGCAGGGGGGGAGACCCAGTACTTC. Filled out from reference TRBV29-1 and TRBJ2-5, the complete variable domain reads SAVISQKPSRDICQRGTSLTIQCQVDSQVTMMFWYRQQPGQSLTLIATANQGSEATYESGFVIDKFPISRPNLTFSTLTVSNMSPEDSSIYLCSADAGGETQYFGPGTRLLVL.

This clone was seen more than once but under ten times. The V and J genes are TRBV6-4 and TRBJ2-1; no reliable D call. Between the trimmed V and J ends, which lost 6 bases and 1 base, there was a span of 7 bases. CDR3 size: 13 residues. CDR1 and CDR2 from the germline V gene are MRHNA and SNTAGT. CDR3: CASSAQSYNEQFF. The CDR3 DNA reads TGTGCCAGCAGCGCGCAATCCTACAATGAGCAGTTCTTC.

The chain employs TRBV6-5 and TRBJ2-2; 8 nucleotides agree with TRBD1. Germline trimming cut 5 bases from V and 7 bases from J; bases unmatched to any gene: 6. The germline V gene has CDR1 MNHEY and CDR2 SVGAGI. This CDR3 has 14 amino acids. The CDR3 loop reads CASSRQGAIGELFF. CDR3 in DNA: TGTGCCAGCAGTAGGCAGGGGGCGATCGGGGAGCTGTTTTTT.

The chain joins TRBV5-1 to TRBJ1-2; a possible D gene is TRBD1 (5 bases). Trimming cost V 0 bases and J 4 bases, with 10 bases left between them. This CDR3 has 14 residues. Germline CDR1 SGHRS, CDR2 YFSETQ. The CDR3 region is CASSLDPTGYGYTF. Written as DNA, the CDR3 is TGCGCCAGCAGCTTGGACCCTACAGGCTATGGCTACACCTTC.

J is TRBJ1-1 and V is TRBV7-2; 9 bases agree with TRBD1. The CDR3 spans 13 residues. The germline V gene has CDR1 SGHTA and CDR2 FQGNSA. After removal of 5 bases from V and 6 bases from J, the junction contained 4 bases not matched to a gene. CDR3 nucleotide sequence: TGTGCCAGCAGCCTTACAGGGGGCTCTGAAGCTTTCTTT. Translated, it gives CASSLTGGSEAFF.

This rearrangement joins TRBV6-1 to TRBJ2-3, with D maybe TRBD2 (6 bases). The CDR3 is 15 amino acids. Germline V lookup: CDR1 MNHNS, CDR2 SASEGT. Deletions cut 3 bases from V and 0 bases from J, with 10 bases between. This CDR3 reads CASSEPGTSTDTQYF. Here the CDR3 DNA reads TGTGCCAGCAGTGAGCCGGGGACTAGCACAGATACGCAGTATTTT.

This chain joins TRBV28 and TRBJ2-5; D gene uncertain. The closer fit of TRBJ2-7 to the DNA end suggests the J call may be wrong. The germline V gene encodes CDR1 MDHEN and CDR2 SYDVKM. This CDR3 has 10 amino acids. In DNA, the CDR3 is TGTGCCAGCAGTGCATACGAGCAGTACTTC. Its translation is CASSAYEQYF.

The chain carries TRBV5-1 and TRBJ2-3, with 8 bases fitting TRBD2. V lost 4 bases and J lost 2; bases outside the gene matches: 9. Germline V lookup: CDR1 SGHRS, CDR2 YFSETQ. This CDR3 has 16 amino acids. The CDR3 protein is CASSPGIAGFTDTQYF. CDR3 sequence (DNA): TGCGCCAGCAGCCCGGGGATAGCGGGGTTCACAGATACGCAGTATTTT.

The chain recombines TRBV5-1 with TRBJ2-3; TRBD2 aligns across 8 bases. Trimming cost V 0 bases and J 0 bases; bases outside gene matches: 3. The germline CDR1 and CDR2 sequences are SGHRS and YFSETQ. The CDR3 sequence is 16 residues long. CDR3 sequence (DNA): TGCGCCAGCAGCTTGGCTAGCGGGCTTAGCACAGATACGCAGTATTTT. It yields the protein CASSLASGLSTDTQYF.

This rearrangement joins TRBV30 to TRBJ1-1; the D is unclear. The CDR3 consists of 15 residues. The germline V gene encodes CDR1 GTSNPN and CDR2 SVGIG (reference sequence). Trimming shortened V by 0 bases and J by 5 bases, and 16 bases separated the two germline ends. The CDR3 DNA follows: TGTGCCTGGAGTGTAATGGGCCGGGGAGAGACTGAAGCTTTCTTT. As protein: CAWSVMGRGETEAFF.

The CDR3 here is CATTGDTGELFF. The CDR3 DNA is TGTGCGACCACAGGGGACACCGGGGAGCTGTTTTTT. This chain links TRBV19 with TRBJ2-2; 7 nucleotides align to TRBD1. This CDR3 contains 12 residues. Per the germline V gene, CDR1 is LNHDA and CDR2 is SQIVND (reference sequence).

This clone has a single count. The rearrangement links TRBV5-1 to TRBJ2-7; 9 bases agree with TRBD2. The CDR3 contains 15 residues. Trimming took 0 bases from V and 3 from J; bases not matched to a gene: 4. Germline V gene lookup returns CDR1 SGHRS and CDR2 YFSETQ. CDR3 loop: CASSLAASGIYEQYF. CDR3 nucleotides: TGCGCCAGCAGCTTGGCGGCTAGCGGGATCTACGAGCAGTACTTC. The full variable domain, completed using reference TRBV5-1 and TRBJ2-7, is KAGVTQTPRYLIKTRGQQVTLSCSPISGHRSVSWYQQTPGQGLQFLFEYFSETQRNKGNFPGRFSGRQFSNSRSEMNVSTLELGDSALYLCASSLAASGIYEQYFGPGTRLTVT.

There are a few counts of this clone. V gene TRBV5-4 combines with J gene TRBJ2-7; possibly TRBD1 for D (6 bases). CDR3 length equals 13 residues. The V end lost 1 base, the J end lost 4 bases, and 9 bases lay between the germline ends. In germline, CDR1 is SGHNT, CDR2 YYREEE (reference sequence). CDR3 protein: CASSLLRGYEQYF. The CDR3 nucleotides read TGTGCCAGCAGCTTGCTTAGGGGGTACGAGCAGTACTTC.

This chain joins TRBV5-1 and TRBJ2-3; 9 bases fit TRBD1. The CDR3 runs 18 residues. Germline V lookup: CDR1 SGHRS, CDR2 YFSETQ. The V gene end was trimmed by 2 bases and the J gene end by 3 bases; junction bases not matched to a gene: 13. Here the CDR3 reads CASSLARPQGAGTDTQYF. In nucleotides, the CDR3 is TGCGCCAGCAGCTTAGCGCGACCACAGGGGGCTGGTACAGATACGCAGTATTTT. The complete variable domain, with remaining parts taken from reference TRBV5-1 and TRBJ2-3, reads KAGVTQTPRYLIKTRGQQVTLSCSPISGHRSVSWYQQTPGQGLQFLFEYFSETQRNKGNFPGRFSGRQFSNSRSEMNVSTLELGDSALYLCASSLARPQGAGTDTQYFGPGTRLTVL.